This passage covers 29 T cell receptor beta chains from one sample sequenced in a study of beta chain features in type 1 diabetes. Reverse transcribing all isolated RNA meant expressed TCRB transcripts were sequenced. The data were produced by immunoSEQ multiplex PCR, yet TCRdb's version contains in-frame clones alone and is incomplete. Among 350,000 to 450,000 clones listed, less than 15% were seen once. Material for sequencing was naive CD4+ T cells from blood. All receptors derive from a woman aged 18-29 years in good health.

About this clone itself: Additional DNA sequences in this sample encode the identical CDR3. This chain links TRBV6-5 with TRBJ2-7; the D gene is possibly TRBD2 (6 bases). The germline V gene has CDR1 MNHEY and CDR2 SVGAGI. The ends were cut back, 0 bases at V and 2 bases at J, with 8 bases in the middle. CDR3 length: 14 residues. This CDR3 is CASSYSTGAYEQYF. In nucleotides, the CDR3 is TGTGCCAGCAGTTACTCGACGGGGGCCTACGAGCAGTACTTC.

The chain has TRBV29-1 and TRBJ2-2, with 9 bases aligning to TRBD1. The J segment lost 4 bases and the V segment lost 5 bases, leaving 11 bases of the junction unmatched. The CDR3 loop spans 16 amino acids. CDR1 SQVTM and CDR2 ANQGSEA come from the germline V gene. CDR3 bases: TGCAGCGTTACTATCTACAGGGGGCACGGCACCGGGGAGCTGTTTTTT. Translating it yields CSVTIYRGHGTGELFF.

This clone has only a few counts. The chain is built from TRBV7-8 and TRBJ2-4; TRBD2 matches at 11 bases. Germline V lookup: CDR1 SGHVS, CDR2 FQNEAQ. The CDR3 has 16 residues. Unmatched junction bases numbered 6, after V lost 5 bases and J lost 3 bases. The CDR3 region has the DNA TGTGCCAGCAGCCCTAGCGGGAGGATTAGCAAAAACATTCAGTACTTC. Its translation: CASSPSGRISKNIQYF.

The rearrangement links TRBV2 to TRBJ2-1; no clear D gene. CDR1 is SNHLY and CDR2 is FYNNEI in the germline V gene. V gave up 7 bases and J gave up 10 bases, with 11 bases separating them. The CDR3 covers 11 residues. CDR3 protein: CASTLSREQFF. The CDR3 nucleotides read TGTGCCAGCACCCTCAGCAGGGAGCAGTTCTTC.

This clone was counted only a few times. This sequence joins TRBV7-3 and TRBJ2-1; a possible D gene is TRBD2 (5 bases). There are 16 residues in the CDR3. V was shortened by 3 bases and J by 0 bases, with 12 bases between the two germline ends. Looked up from germline, CDR1 is SGHTA and CDR2 is FQGTGA. CDR3 nucleotide sequence: TGTGCCAGCAGCTTCGAGGGAACCAGCTCCTACAATGAGCAGTTCTTC. Its translation is CASSFEGTSSYNEQFF.

This chain links TRBV4-1 with TRBJ2-5, with D possibly matching TRBD2 (5 bases). Germline values: CDR1 MGHRA, CDR2 YSYEKL. Trimming cost V 0 bases and J 2 bases, with 7 bases left between them. This CDR3 is built from 14 residues. The CDR3: CASSQEGGQETQYF. The CDR3, as DNA: TGCGCCAGCAGCCAAGAGGGCGGGCAAGAGACCCAGTACTTC.

Comments on this clone: Other DNA sequences from this sample encode an identical CDR3 as well. The V call is TRBV28, the J call TRBJ1-2, with TRBD1 matching over 10 bases. The V gene end was trimmed by 4 bases and the J gene end by 8 bases; junction bases not matched to a gene: 4. The CDR3 covers 13 residues. The germline CDR1 and CDR2 sequences are MDHEN and SYDVKM. The CDR3 reads CASSSGQGGGYTF. The CDR3 DNA follows: TGTGCCAGCAGTTCCGGACAGGGGGGCGGCTACACCTTC.

The chain couples TRBV5-1 to TRBJ2-7, with a tentative D call TRBD1 (6 bases). CDR3 length: 13 amino acids. The germline V and J ends were trimmed by 1 base and 6 bases, with 11 bases remaining between them. CDR1 is SGHRS and CDR2 is YFSETQ in the germline V gene. The CDR3 protein is CASSLYRVGEQYF. CDR3 DNA: TGCGCCAGCAGCTTGTACAGGGTAGGCGAGCAGTACTTC.

This clone was recorded a few times. V usage is TRBV29-1 and J usage is TRBJ2-1, with 8 nucleotides matching TRBD2. V was clipped by 7 bases and J by 4 bases; unmatched bases: 3. Germline CDR1 is SQVTM and CDR2 is ANQGSEA. The CDR3 sequence is 12 residues long. Here the CDR3 DNA reads TGCAGCGCGGGACTAGGTTACAATGAGCAGTTCTTC. Protein: CSAGLGYNEQFF.

This clone has a handful of counts. The chain joins TRBV9 to TRBJ2-5; D uncertain. The V gene lost 4 bases and the J gene lost 3 bases, with 7 bases spanning the gap. The CDR3 sequence is 12 residues long. Germline CDR1 SGDLS, CDR2 YYNGEE. Here the CDR3 reads CASSLREETQYF. CDR3 nucleotide sequence: TGTGCCAGCAGCCTCCGAGAAGAGACCCAGTACTTC.

The V call is TRBV5-1, the J call TRBJ2-7; TRBD2 agrees at 14 bases. Germline lookup yields CDR1 SGHRS and CDR2 YFSETQ. Trimming at V came to 3 bases and at J to 2 bases, leaving 1 base not matched to a gene. The CDR3 has 15 amino acids. The CDR3 coding sequence is TGCGCCAGCAGCTGGGGACTAGCGGGAGCCTACGAGCAGTACTTC. It specifies CASSWGLAGAYEQYF.

The V gene is TRBV2, the J gene TRBJ2-5; 8 bases match TRBD2. Germline values: CDR1 SNHLY, CDR2 FYNNEI. Trimming removed 0 bases from V and 7 bases from J; junction bases left unmatched: 7. The CDR3 is 15 residues long. The CDR3: CASSEARGGPRTQYF. For the CDR3, the DNA is TGTGCCAGCAGTGAAGCCCGGGGGGGGCCGCGGACCCAGTACTTC.

This clone has a handful of counts. This chain uses TRBV9 with TRBJ2-2; TRBD2 agrees at 14 bases. The CDR3 spans 18 residues. With V trimmed by 4 bases and J by 0 bases, 5 bases remained unmatched. Germline CDR1 SGDLS, CDR2 YYNGEE. In DNA form, the CDR3 reads TGTGCCAGCAGCCTTGGACTAGCGGGAGGTACGAACACCGGGGAGCTGTTTTTT. Translation gives CASSLGLAGGTNTGELFF.

The chain employs TRBV5-1 and TRBJ2-7, with D possibly matching TRBD1 (5 bases). Trimming took 4 bases from V and 0 from J, leaving 14 bases between them. The CDR3 is 15 amino acids. Germline V gene data show CDR1 as SGHRS and CDR2 as YFSETQ. This CDR3 is CASSRGQGSSYEQYF. The CDR3 coding sequence is TGCGCCAGCAGCCGAGGACAAGGTAGCTCCTACGAGCAGTACTTC.

This clone was detected a few times. V usage is TRBV29-1 and J usage is TRBJ2-7; possibly TRBD1 for D (5 bases). V was cut by 0 bases and J by 4 bases, with 7 bases left in between. Germline assignment: CDR1 SQVTM and CDR2 ANQGSEA. The CDR3 runs to 12 residues. CDR3 in DNA: TGCAGCGTTGAAGATGGGGCTTACGAGCAGTACTTC. Translated, it gives CSVEDGAYEQYF.

This clone was observed a handful of times. The chain recombines TRBV4-3 with TRBJ2-6; tentative D call: TRBD1 (5 bases). The V end lost 2 bases, the J end lost 0 bases, and 11 bases lay between the germline ends. Germline V gives CDR1 LGHNA, CDR2 YSLEER. This CDR3 is built from 17 residues. This CDR3 is CASSQMTAPSGANVLTF. The CDR3 DNA sequence: TGCGCCAGCAGCCAAATGACAGCCCCCTCTGGGGCCAACGTCCTGACTTTC.

This clone was picked up a small number of times. The chain couples TRBV28 to TRBJ2-2; 8 bases line up with TRBD2. Germline loops: CDR1 MDHEN, CDR2 SYDVKM. The ends lost 9 bases at V and 1 base at J; junction bases unmatched: 13. CDR3 length equals 17 residues. CDR3 sequence: CASAIYGGDGNTGELFF. The CDR3 DNA is TGTGCCAGTGCCATCTACGGGGGGGACGGGAACACCGGGGAGCTGTTTTTT.

The CDR3: CASSSQGRVSGNTIYF. The CDR3 nucleotides read TGTGCCAGCAGCTCCCAGGGCAGGGTCTCTGGAAACACCATATATTTT. This sequence joins TRBV7-2 and TRBJ1-3; perhaps TRBD1 as D (5 bases). CDR1 is SGHTA and CDR2 is FQGNSA in the germline V gene. The CDR3 is 16 residues long. V was clipped by 4 bases and J by 0 bases, with 13 bases between them.

This chain links TRBV11-3 with TRBJ2-7; the match to TRBD1 covers 9 bases. The ends lost 5 bases at V and 6 bases at J; junction bases unmatched: 11. Germline assignment: CDR1 SGHNT and CDR2 YENEEA. The CDR3 spans 15 residues. CDR3 sequence reads: CASSQTGTGSREQYF. As DNA, the CDR3 is TGTGCCAGCAGCCAAACCGGGACAGGGAGTCGCGAGCAGTACTTC.

This clone was seen a few times. The chain is built from TRBV28 and TRBJ2-1; TRBD2 matches at 11 bases. Germline-derived CDR1 and CDR2 are MDHEN and SYDVKM. The CDR3 consists of 19 residues. Losses at the gene ends were 4 bases for V and 5 bases for J; bases not matched to a gene: 16. The CDR3 is CASSSPIGSSGRANNEQFF. The CDR3 DNA follows: TGTGCCAGCAGTTCCCCCATCGGTAGTAGCGGGAGGGCAAACAATGAGCAGTTCTTC.

This clone showed up just a few times. The chain uses TRBV29-1 and TRBJ2-7; TRBD1 agrees at 8 bases. This CDR3 contains 13 residues. The germline gives CDR1 SQVTM, CDR2 ANQGSEA. DNA of the CDR3: TGCAGGGGCCCAACGGGACAGGACTACGAGCAGTACTTC. Protein: CRGPTGQDYEQYF.

The gene calls are TRBV5-1 and TRBJ2-7; 8 bases align to TRBD1. V lost 6 bases to trimming and J lost 3 bases; unmatched junction nucleotides: 5. The CDR3 contains 13 residues. Germline-derived CDR1 and CDR2 are SGHRS and YFSETQ. CDR3 loop: CASNRDRSYEQYF. The CDR3 DNA is TGCGCCAGCAACCGGGACAGGAGCTACGAGCAGTACTTC. Drawing the rest from reference TRBV5-1 and TRBJ2-7, the complete variable domain is KAGVTQTPRYLIKTRGQQVTLSCSPISGHRSVSWYQQTPGQGLQFLFEYFSETQRNKGNFPGRFSGRQFSNSRSEMNVSTLELGDSALYLCASNRDRSYEQYFGPGTRLTVT.

This clone was seen more than once but under ten times. This rearrangement joins TRBV30 to TRBJ1-2, with a possible D match to TRBD1 (6 bases). CDR3 length: 13 amino acids. The germline V and J ends were trimmed by 3 bases and 5 bases, with 13 bases remaining between them. CDR1 is GTSNPN and CDR2 is SVGIG in the germline V gene (reference sequence). The DNA of the CDR3 is TGTGCCTGGAGCTGGGGAGGGGGATATGGCTACACCTTC. Its protein product is CAWSWGGGYGYTF.

There are a few counts of this clone. The rearrangement joins TRBV11-2 to TRBJ2-6; the D gene is possibly TRBD2 (5 bases). This CDR3 region has 15 residues. Germline V gene sequence: CDR1 SGHAT, CDR2 FQNNGV. The V gene lost 2 bases and the J gene lost 1 base, with 6 bases spanning the gap. This CDR3 reads CASSLTGSGANVLTF. The CDR3 bases are TGTGCCAGCAGCTTAACGGGGTCTGGGGCCAACGTCCTGACTTTC.

V gene TRBV5-4 combines with J gene TRBJ1-2; D is ambiguous. CDR1 and CDR2 (germline): SGHNT, YYREEE (reference sequence). The V end was cut by 2 bases, the J end by 6 bases, with 11 bases between. The CDR3 has 13 amino acids. The CDR3 is CASSFSTSDGYTF. The CDR3 DNA sequence: TGTGCCAGCAGCTTTTCCACCTCAGATGGCTACACCTTC. The full variable domain, in which reference TRBV5-4 and TRBJ1-2 provide the parts outside the CDR3, is ETGVTQSPTHLIKTRGQQVTLRCSSQSGHNTVSWYQQALGQGPQFIFQYYREEENGRGNFPPRFSGLQFPNYSSELNVNALELDDSALYLCASSFSTSDGYTFGSGTRLTVV.

The sample holds a few counts of this clone. The chain carries TRBV30 and TRBJ1-2; D gene uncertain. Germline lookup yields CDR1 GTSNPN and CDR2 SVGIG (reference sequence). V was cut by 3 bases and J by 8 bases, with 13 bases left in between. The CDR3 totals 12 residues. The DNA of the CDR3 is TGTGCCTGGAGGACAAGGCCCTCGGGCTACACCTTC. Translated, it gives CAWRTRPSGYTF.

The V and J genes are TRBV7-8 and TRBJ2-7; 9 nucleotides agree with TRBD2. CDR1 and CDR2 from the germline V gene are SGHVS and FQNEAQ. The CDR3 loop spans 15 amino acids. V dropped 2 bases and J dropped 4; count of bases not matched to a gene: 6. This CDR3 reads CASSLSPSGIYEQYF. CDR3 coding DNA: TGTGCCAGCAGCTTAAGTCCTAGCGGGATTTACGAGCAGTACTTC. Complete variable domain (other parts from reference TRBV7-8 and TRBJ2-7): GAGVSQSPRYKVAKRGQDVALRCDPISGHVSLFWYQQALGQGPEFLTYFQNEAQLDKSGLPSDRFFAERPEGSVSTLKIQRTQQEDSAVYLCASSLSPSGIYEQYFGPGTRLTVT.

The chain uses TRBV18 and TRBJ2-7; no reliable D call. Germline assignment: CDR1 KGHSH and CDR2 LQKENI. Trimming took 5 bases from V and 1 from J, leaving 9 bases between them. CDR3 length equals 13 residues. The CDR3 coding sequence is TGTGCCAGCTCAGACTCACAATCCTACGAGCAGTACTTC. Translated, it gives CASSDSQSYEQYF.

This clone was seen only a few times. The chain employs TRBV7-9 and TRBJ1-2; no reliable D call. The CDR3 has 15 amino acids. Germline lookup yields CDR1 SEHNR and CDR2 FQNEAQ (reference sequence). V lost 5 bases to trimming and J lost 2 bases, with 15 bases between them. DNA of the CDR3: TGTGCCAGCAGCAAAGCGGGGTTTCAGAACTATGGCTACACCTTC. Amino acids: CASSKAGFQNYGYTF.